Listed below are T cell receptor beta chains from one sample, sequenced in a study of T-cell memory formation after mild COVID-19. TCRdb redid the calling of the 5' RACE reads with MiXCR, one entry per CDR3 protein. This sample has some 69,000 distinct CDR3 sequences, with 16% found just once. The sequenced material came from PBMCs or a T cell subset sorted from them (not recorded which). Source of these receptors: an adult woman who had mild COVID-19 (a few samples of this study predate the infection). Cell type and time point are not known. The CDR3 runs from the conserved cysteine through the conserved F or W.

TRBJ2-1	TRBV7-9	CASSATGSARNEQFF
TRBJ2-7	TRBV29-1	CSVEASGYEQYF
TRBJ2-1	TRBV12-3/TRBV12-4	CASRNQDRGPTYNEQFF
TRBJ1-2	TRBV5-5	CASSHGQGAFYGYTF
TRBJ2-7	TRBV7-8	CASSDGTGGDSYEQYF
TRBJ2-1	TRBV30	CAWRSGGYFNEQFF
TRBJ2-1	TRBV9	CASSVAKGPNEQFF
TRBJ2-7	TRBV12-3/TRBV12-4	CASSPGVTRDEQYF
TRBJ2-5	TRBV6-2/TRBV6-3	CASTFTSGGSETQYF
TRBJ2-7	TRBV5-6	CASSLVSEVRYEQYF
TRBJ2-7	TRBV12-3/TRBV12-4	CASSLRNEQYF
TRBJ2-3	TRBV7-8	CASGLISGSTDTQYF
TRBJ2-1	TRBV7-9	CASSHGQGYNEQFF
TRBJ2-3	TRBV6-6	CASSYTHPQVPTDTQYF
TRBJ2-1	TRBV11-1	CASSLFPQRPPPYNEQFF
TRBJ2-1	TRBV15	CATSSYGESYNEQFF
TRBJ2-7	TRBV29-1	CSVGTGVTSGSPYEQYF
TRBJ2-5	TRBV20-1	CSSTSPTGGGETQYF
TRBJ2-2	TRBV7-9	CASSLNAGVDGELFF
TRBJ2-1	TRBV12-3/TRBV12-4	CASTAGGSYNEQFF
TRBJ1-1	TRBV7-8	CASSPGTSNTEAFF
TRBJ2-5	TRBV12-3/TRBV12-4	CASSRIQGQETQYF
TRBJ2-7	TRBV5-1	CASSLDGTGAYEQYF
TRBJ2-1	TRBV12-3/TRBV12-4	CASSSGEQFF
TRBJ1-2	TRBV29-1	CGTGDYGYTF
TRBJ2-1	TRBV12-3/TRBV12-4	CASSGLAGKDYNEQFF
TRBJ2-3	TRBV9	CASSGLASGSSSDTQYF
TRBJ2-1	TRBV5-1	CASSLARRAPSSYNEQFF
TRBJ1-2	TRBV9	CASKAERGQANYGYTF
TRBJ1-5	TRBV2	CASSVQGSNQPQHF
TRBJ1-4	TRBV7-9	CASSLKDREVEKLFF
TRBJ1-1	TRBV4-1	CASSQDKGRAFF
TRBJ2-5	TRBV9	CASSRGQETQYF
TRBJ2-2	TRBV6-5	CASNRQGYTGELFF
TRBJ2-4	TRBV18	CASSPQRTGPLLAKNIQYF
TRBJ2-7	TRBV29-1	CSVEGGEASSYEQYF
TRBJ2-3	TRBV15	CATSNTPGLGTDTQYF
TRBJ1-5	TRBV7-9	CASSLEGTGRHQPQHF
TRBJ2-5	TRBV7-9	CASRPHGDRAETQYF
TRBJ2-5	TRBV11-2	CASSFGRARASLETQYF
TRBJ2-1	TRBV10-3	CATGIAGGNEQFF
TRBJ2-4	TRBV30	CAWSITTGDIQYF
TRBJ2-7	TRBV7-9	CASSLAGGPNEQYF
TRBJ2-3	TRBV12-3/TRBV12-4	CASLFLPDTQYF
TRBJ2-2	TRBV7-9	CASSPGTGELFF
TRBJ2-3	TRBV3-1	CASSRGTGEADTQYF
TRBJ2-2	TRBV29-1	CSVYTDSNTGELFF
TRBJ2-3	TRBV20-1	CSAELAERTDTQYF
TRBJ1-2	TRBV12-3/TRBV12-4	CASSLSGTINYGYTF
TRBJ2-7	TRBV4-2	CASSHEMADSEPYEQYF
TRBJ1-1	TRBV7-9	CASSLAITGNTEAFF
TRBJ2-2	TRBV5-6	CASSPGQYTGELFF
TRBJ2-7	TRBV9	CASSVAASLRDEQYF